This T cell receptor (beta chain) came from a study of shared clonotypes between healthy human individuals. Study-wide background: Per donor, three plates held CD4 naive cells, three held CD4 memory, two held CD8 naive and one held CD8 memory. The study, taken as a whole, reports: Few donors limited the genetic and exposure-history diversity represented.

The CDR3 contains 15 residues. Germline values: CDR1 LNHDA, CDR2 SQIVND (reference sequence). Germline trimming cut 5 bases from V and 5 bases from J; bases unmatched to any gene: 6. A deep-level run was used for the assay. Some clones are missing from TCRdb's copy, which holds only in-frame ones; the method was immunoSEQ multiplex PCR. The profile covers some 1,600,000 clones, with approximately 98% appearing a single time and 0.4% to 0.55% taken by the ten largest. About this clone: What it recognizes is unknown.

Participating donors were healthy, HIV-negative adults free of recent acute infections or vaccinations. Sample: naive CD4+ T cells sorted from blood. Subset indicated: CD45RA+ positively selected. V gene TRBV19 combines with J gene TRBJ2-2, with 9 bases matching TRBD2. This receptor was identified in a man aged 25-40 years in good health. CDR3 coding DNA: TGTGCCAGTAGTCGTAGCGGGAGAACGACCGGGGAGCTGTTTTTT. Amino acid sequence: CASSRSGRTTGELFF.